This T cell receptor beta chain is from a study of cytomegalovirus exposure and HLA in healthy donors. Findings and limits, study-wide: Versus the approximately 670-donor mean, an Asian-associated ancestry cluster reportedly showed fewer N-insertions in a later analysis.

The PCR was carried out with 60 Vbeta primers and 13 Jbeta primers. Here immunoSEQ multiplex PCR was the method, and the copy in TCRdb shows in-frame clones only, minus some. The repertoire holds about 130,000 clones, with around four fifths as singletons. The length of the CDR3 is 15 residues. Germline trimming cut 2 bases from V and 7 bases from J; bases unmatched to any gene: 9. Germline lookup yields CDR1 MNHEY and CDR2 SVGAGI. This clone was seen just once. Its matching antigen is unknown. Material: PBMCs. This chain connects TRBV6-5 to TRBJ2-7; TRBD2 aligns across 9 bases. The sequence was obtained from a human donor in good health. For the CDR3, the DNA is TGTGCCAGCAGTTACGAGGGCGGGGGGGCAAGGGAGCAGTACTTC. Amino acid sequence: CASSYEGGGAREQYF.